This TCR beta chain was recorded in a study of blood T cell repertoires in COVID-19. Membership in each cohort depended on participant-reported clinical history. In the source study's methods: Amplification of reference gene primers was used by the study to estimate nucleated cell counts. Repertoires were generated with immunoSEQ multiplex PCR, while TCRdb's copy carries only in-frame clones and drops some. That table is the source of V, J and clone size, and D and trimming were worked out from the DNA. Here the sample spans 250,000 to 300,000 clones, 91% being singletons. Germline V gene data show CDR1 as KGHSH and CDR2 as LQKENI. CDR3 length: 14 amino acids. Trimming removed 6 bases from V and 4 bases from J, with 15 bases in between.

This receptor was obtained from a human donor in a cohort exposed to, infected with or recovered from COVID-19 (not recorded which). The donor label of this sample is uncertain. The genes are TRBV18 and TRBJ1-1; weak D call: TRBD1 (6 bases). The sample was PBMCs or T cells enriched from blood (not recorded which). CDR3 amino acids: CASSPRGRVTEAFF. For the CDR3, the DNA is TGTGCCAGCTCCCCGAGGGGGAGGGTCACTGAAGCTTTCTTT.